The rows below give T cell receptor beta chains drawn from one sample of a study of shared clonotypes between healthy human individuals. Sequenced by immunoSEQ multiplex PCR; TCRdb stores in-frame clones only, minus some. The sample contains under 2.5 million clones, under 95% of which appear only once. Sequenced input: naive CD4+ T cells from PBMCs. These TCRs come from a man aged 18 to 29 in good health. Some clones in this sample may be carry-over from other donors' samples. CDR3s include the opening cysteine and the closing phenylalanine or tryptophan. Fields, in order: D gene, clone size, J gene, V gene, CDR3 protein, CDR3 DNA. A D gene is named only where the DNA matches it firmly. The size of a clone is reported for some rows only, either as once, few or many, or as a class for expanded clones.

d_call: -
clone_size: -
j_call: TRBJ2-3
v_call: TRBV2
cdr3_aa: CASSKGFSSTDTQYF
cdr3_nt: TGTGCCAGCAGTAAGGGCTTTTCTAGCACAGATACGCAGTATTTT

d_call: -
clone_size: -
j_call: TRBJ1-4
v_call: TRBV19
cdr3_aa: CASKRSGATANEKLFF
cdr3_nt: TGTGCCAGTAAAAGGAGTGGGGCCACGGCAAATGAAAAACTGTTTTTT

d_call: TRBD1
clone_size: -
j_call: TRBJ2-7
v_call: TRBV14
cdr3_aa: CASSQVLGTGEAEQYF
cdr3_nt: TGTGCCAGCAGCCAAGTTCTCGGGACAGGGGAAGCCGAGCAGTACTTC

d_call: -
clone_size: -
j_call: TRBJ2-3
v_call: TRBV7-2
cdr3_aa: CASSSPWDTQYF
cdr3_nt: TGTGCCAGCAGCTCCCCTTGGGATACGCAGTATTTT

d_call: TRBD2
clone_size: -
j_call: TRBJ2-1
v_call: TRBV5-4
cdr3_aa: CASSLGAGGPNEQFF
cdr3_nt: TGTGCCAGCAGCTTGGGAGCGGGAGGGCCCAATGAGCAGTTCTTC

d_call: TRBD1
clone_size: -
j_call: TRBJ1-1
v_call: TRBV28
cdr3_aa: CAARTGGGNTEAFF
cdr3_nt: TGTGCCGCCCGGACAGGGGGAGGGAACACTGAAGCTTTCTTT

d_call: -
clone_size: once
j_call: TRBJ2-7
v_call: TRBV5-1
cdr3_aa: CASSFLSGASSYEQYF
cdr3_nt: TGCGCCAGCAGCTTTCTATCGGGGGCAAGCTCCTACGAGCAGTACTTC

d_call: -
clone_size: -
j_call: TRBJ1-1
v_call: TRBV15
cdr3_aa: CATSRNRVNTEAFF
cdr3_nt: TGTGCCACCAGCAGAAATCGCGTAAACACTGAAGCTTTCTTT

d_call: -
clone_size: few
j_call: TRBJ1-1
v_call: TRBV30
cdr3_aa: CAWSLGLNTEAFF
cdr3_nt: TGTGCCTGGAGTCTAGGACTGAACACTGAAGCTTTCTTT

d_call: -
clone_size: -
j_call: TRBJ2-1
v_call: TRBV11-2
cdr3_aa: CASSRGQLAYNEQFF
cdr3_nt: TGTGCCAGCAGCCGCGGACAGTTGGCCTACAATGAGCAGTTCTTC

d_call: TRBD2
clone_size: -
j_call: TRBJ2-2
v_call: TRBV7-9
cdr3_aa: CASSFQRETGELFF
cdr3_nt: TGTGCCAGCAGCTTCCAGCGGGAAACCGGGGAGCTGTTTTTT

d_call: -
clone_size: -
j_call: TRBJ2-7
v_call: TRBV5-4
cdr3_aa: CASSLGRGRPNYEQYF
cdr3_nt: TGTGCCAGCAGCTTGGGACGGGGGCGGCCAAACTACGAGCAGTACTTC

d_call: TRBD1
clone_size: -
j_call: TRBJ2-5
v_call: TRBV2
cdr3_aa: CASSPNRGSETQYF
cdr3_nt: TGTGCCAGCAGCCCCAACAGGGGTAGCGAGACCCAGTACTTC

d_call: TRBD1
clone_size: -
j_call: TRBJ1-1
v_call: TRBV5-5
cdr3_aa: CASSLVPGQGLTEAFF
cdr3_nt: TGTGCCAGCAGCTTGGTGCCGGGACAGGGCTTAACTGAAGCTTTCTTT

d_call: -
clone_size: once
j_call: TRBJ2-7
v_call: TRBV5-5
cdr3_aa: CASSPLGASGDEQYF
cdr3_nt: TGTGCCAGCAGCCCCTTGGGGGCGTCGGGTGACGAGCAGTACTTC

d_call: -
clone_size: -
j_call: TRBJ2-3
v_call: TRBV27
cdr3_aa: CASSSTSTDTQYF
cdr3_nt: TGTGCCAGCAGTTCTACCTCCACAGATACGCAGTATTTT

d_call: TRBD1
clone_size: -
j_call: TRBJ1-5
v_call: TRBV2
cdr3_aa: CASSRTGLPSNQPQHF
cdr3_nt: TGTGCCAGCAGTAGGACAGGGCTTCCTTCCAATCAGCCCCAGCATTTT

d_call: -
clone_size: -
j_call: TRBJ2-7
v_call: TRBV27
cdr3_aa: CASSPDWYGEQYF
cdr3_nt: TGTGCCAGCAGTCCCGATTGGTACGGAGAGCAGTACTTC

d_call: TRBD1
clone_size: few
j_call: TRBJ1-1
v_call: TRBV2
cdr3_aa: CAGDRGRNTEAFF
cdr3_nt: TGTGCAGGCGACAGGGGGAGGAACACTGAAGCTTTCTTT

d_call: TRBD2
clone_size: -
j_call: TRBJ2-1
v_call: TRBV29-1
cdr3_aa: CSVEGPSGNTGEQFF
cdr3_nt: TGCAGCGTTGAGGGGCCTAGCGGGAATACTGGTGAGCAGTTCTTC

d_call: -
clone_size: -
j_call: TRBJ1-5
v_call: TRBV2
cdr3_aa: CASTPRGRSPYSNQPQHF
cdr3_nt: TGTGCCAGCACCCCACGGGGACGCTCACCATATAGCAATCAGCCCCAGCATTTT

d_call: -
clone_size: -
j_call: TRBJ1-5
v_call: TRBV7-9
cdr3_aa: CASSSWSAGEGGQPQHF
cdr3_nt: TGTGCCAGCAGCTCCTGGTCGGCAGGAGAAGGTGGGCAGCCCCAGCATTTT

d_call: -
clone_size: -
j_call: TRBJ1-3
v_call: TRBV7-2
cdr3_aa: CASSLDPGFSAGNTIYF
cdr3_nt: TGTGCCAGCAGCTTAGATCCGGGTTTCTCCGCTGGAAACACCATATATTTT

d_call: -
clone_size: -
j_call: TRBJ1-1
v_call: TRBV10-3
cdr3_aa: CAISESEGRPTEAFF
cdr3_nt: TGTGCCATCAGTGAGTCGGAGGGCAGGCCCACTGAAGCTTTCTTT

d_call: TRBD2
clone_size: -
j_call: TRBJ2-2
v_call: TRBV4-2
cdr3_aa: CASSRNEGAGRNTGELFF
cdr3_nt: TGTGCCAGCAGCCGGAACGAGGGAGCGGGAAGGAACACCGGGGAGCTGTTTTTT

d_call: TRBD2
clone_size: -
j_call: TRBJ2-5
v_call: TRBV7-3
cdr3_aa: CASSGGYQETQYF
cdr3_nt: TGTGCCAGCTCGGGGGGGTACCAAGAGACCCAGTACTTC

d_call: TRBD1
clone_size: once
j_call: TRBJ2-7
v_call: TRBV5-1
cdr3_aa: CASSLAVTGGRYEQYF
cdr3_nt: TGCGCCAGCAGCTTGGCCGTGACAGGGGGTCGGTACGAGCAGTACTTC

d_call: TRBD1
clone_size: -
j_call: TRBJ1-1
v_call: TRBV7-2
cdr3_aa: CASSLGGQGAVNTEAFF
cdr3_nt: TGTGCCAGCAGCTTAGGGGGACAGGGGGCCGTGAACACTGAAGCTTTCTTT

d_call: -
clone_size: -
j_call: TRBJ2-2
v_call: TRBV14
cdr3_aa: CASSPRVTGELFF
cdr3_nt: TGTGCCAGCAGCCCGAGGGTTACCGGGGAGCTGTTTTTT

d_call: -
clone_size: -
j_call: TRBJ1-1
v_call: TRBV19
cdr3_aa: CASSIGSTAGTEAFF
cdr3_nt: TGTGCCAGTAGTATAGGATCAACCGCCGGCACTGAAGCTTTCTTT

d_call: -
clone_size: -
j_call: TRBJ1-5
v_call: TRBV6-1
cdr3_aa: CASRPGVVNQPQHF
cdr3_nt: TGTGCCAGCAGGCCGGGGGTGGTCAATCAGCCCCAGCATTTT

d_call: -
clone_size: -
j_call: TRBJ1-1
v_call: TRBV30
cdr3_aa: CAWSVRGRGLNTEAFF
cdr3_nt: TGTGCCTGGAGTGTACGCGGGCGAGGCCTGAACACTGAAGCTTTCTTT

d_call: TRBD2
clone_size: -
j_call: TRBJ2-1
v_call: TRBV19
cdr3_aa: CASSSLAGEQFF
cdr3_nt: TGTGCCAGTAGTTCGCTAGCGGGTGAGCAGTTCTTC

d_call: -
clone_size: -
j_call: TRBJ1-1
v_call: TRBV10-3
cdr3_aa: CATGQLNTEAFF
cdr3_nt: TGTGCCACAGGACAGCTGAACACTGAAGCTTTCTTT

d_call: -
clone_size: -
j_call: TRBJ2-1
v_call: TRBV7-9
cdr3_aa: CASSSLPGLSSYNEQFF
cdr3_nt: TGTGCCAGCAGCTCGCTCCCGGGGCTGAGCTCCTACAATGAGCAGTTCTTC

d_call: -
clone_size: -
j_call: TRBJ2-1
v_call: TRBV16
cdr3_aa: CASSQAGMGLFF
cdr3_nt: TGTGCCAGCAGCCAAGCCGGGATGGGGCTGTTCTTC

d_call: -
clone_size: -
j_call: TRBJ1-2
v_call: TRBV6-5
cdr3_aa: CASSMTGRANYGYTF
cdr3_nt: TGTGCCAGCAGTATGACCGGGAGAGCTAACTATGGCTACACCTTC

d_call: TRBD1
clone_size: -
j_call: TRBJ2-5
v_call: TRBV5-1
cdr3_aa: CASSKGAEETQYF
cdr3_nt: TGCGCCAGCAGTAAGGGGGCGGAAGAGACCCAGTACTTC